The T cell receptor (beta chain) under discussion was sequenced for a study of cytomegalovirus exposure and HLA in healthy donors (dated by TCRdb to about 2017). Background on the whole study: According to an earlier analysis of 587 of the donors, about 180 million T cells yielded 95 million to 140 million unique TCR beta sequences and approximately 280 Gb of sequence data. In an earlier analysis of roughly 580 of the donors, high-throughput TCR beta sequencing was used to judge whether each TCR beta V gene segment behaved as functional or pseudogenic. HLA typing covered class I and class II loci at four-digit resolution. Besides the first cohort of more than 650 subjects, a separate validation cohort made up of roughly 120 different subjects was used. Among 398 genotyped donors of the cohort, an average of about 240,000 unique TCR beta nucleotide sequences were sequenced per donor, roughly 20% of them non-productive. The study was designed to test whether signatures of past pathogen exposure could be identified by cataloging public T cell receptors. To study patterns of TCR occurrence, a later analysis re-analyzed previously published TCR beta repertoires from 650 to 750 donors and added high-resolution HLA genotyping. In the later analysis, no new phenotypic data were used to find candidate immune exposures; instead, reliance was placed on TCR beta sequences and their occurrence across donors. Alongside the repertoire data, information on donor age, sex, ethnicity and CMV serostatus was compiled. The study combined high-throughput TCR immunosequencing, statistical association of individual TCRs with disease status, and machine learning to predict cytomegalovirus infection status. The genetic ancestry cluster associated with self-reported Caucasian donors included roughly four fifths of the 300 to 400 genotyped donors. All discovery cohort repertoires had been generated on a single sequencing platform. The number of typed donors differed by locus: about 629-640 for A, B, C, DRB1 and DQB1; 522 for DQA1; approximately 600 for DPA1; and around 470 for DPB1. Genome-wide SNP genotypes for about 60% of the roughly 700 donors were used in a later genetic analysis, which treated that subset as a discovery cohort. Because of strong linkage in the cohort, roughly five DR-DQ haplotypes were treated as single units for association and clustering. An early release that covered 500 to 800 HLA-typed donors contained approximately 300 gigabases of sequencing data and tens of millions of unique TCR sequences. The T cell repertoires of under 750 subjects were profiled by immunosequencing and related to cytomegalovirus serostatus.

Libraries were prepared through the immunoSEQ multiplex PCR assay. The multiplex PCR relied on a mix of 60 forward primers for TCR Vbeta segments and 13 reverse primers for TCR Jbeta segments. The CDR3 region of rearranged TCR beta genes was amplified from genomic DNA with a multiplex PCR assay. The amplified TCR beta libraries were sequenced on the Illumina HiSeq System as 87-base-pair reads. The original pipeline was this. A later analysis tallied roughly 80 million unique TCR beta chains across the roughly 610 repertoires, and approximately 12 million of those chains were shared by two or more donors. Raw reads were error-corrected and collapsed into unique sequences by a nearest-neighbor algorithm in which closely related sequences were merged to remove PCR and sequencing errors. To assign V, D and J gene segments, CDR3 sequences were aligned to IMGT reference sequences. Each retained sequence needed at least a six-nucleotide match to both a V gene segment and a J gene segment. Rearrangements were classified as productive when the CDR3 lacked stop codons and remained in frame with V and J, and all other rearrangements were classified as non-productive. Following IMGT convention, CDR3 was defined as the stretch from the second conserved V-encoded cysteine to the conserved J-encoded phenylalanine. The earlier analysis of about 590 of the donors excluded sequences that lacked an unambiguous match to a single V gene segment. In an earlier analysis of more than 500 of the donors, a V segment was called functional when productive rearrangements were above 56.7%, and segregating when the standard deviation between donors exceeded 5%. A statistical classification framework was built for diagnosing cytomegalovirus status from the catalog of TCR beta chain sequences. In a later analysis, V and J genes were assigned by comparing TCR nucleotide sequences against IMGT/GENE-DB human TR gene sequences. In a later analysis, CDR3 sequences and most-parsimonious VDJ recombination scenarios were assigned using the TCRdist pipeline. In a later analysis, each TCR beta chain was defined by its CDR3 amino acid sequence together with its V-gene family, and reads without a unique V-gene family were excluded. As a way to deal with suspected cross-contamination and a sequencing artifact, a later analysis dropped approximately 570 nucleotide sequences that were highly shared and had low generation probability. In a later analysis, a clonal expansion index for each public chain was calculated from normalized within-repertoire ranks of inferred template counts. A later analysis computed generation probabilities with a VDJ recombination model fitted to out-of-frame rearrangements, and checked the results against IGoR. Hypergeometric tests were used in a later analysis to score TCR-TCR, TCR-HLA and TCR-CMV co-occurrence, with a repertoire-size bias correction applied to the TCR pairs. In a later analysis, false discovery rates were estimated by permuting HLA or CMV assignments 20 times. In a later analysis, co-occurring TCRs were grouped using DBSCAN, and TCRdist sequence similarity was added for clustering within HLA-allele-positive subsets. Repertoires with fewer than 30,000 or more than 120,000 public chains, plus five repertoires with anomalous nucleotide sharing, were excluded from co-occurrence clustering. TCRdb took this table from immuneACCESS and kept in-frame rearrangements with V and J called. Such tables lack part of the clones; where checked against another copy, unresolved V genes explain under half of the gap, and the rest is unexplained. V and J calls and clone size are copied from that table; D and trimming were computed from the DNA. Across this sample there are 250,000 to 300,000 clones, with around four fifths seen only once. Roughly 2% of the sample is taken by the ten largest.

This clone was observed a single time. No antigen is known for it. Base qualities are not at hand, and no much larger clone is one base apart. Reading the germline V gene gives CDR1 KGHSH and CDR2 LQKENI. The CDR3 contains 15 residues, cysteine and phenylalanine counted. Left in the record is the CDR3 DNA by itself, 45 bases read in frame from the first base. V is trimmed back by 0 bases and J by 7 bases, and the junction contains 3 bases that no gene match accounts for. The cohort consisted of 666 healthy bone marrow donors. All cohort members were sampled while nominally healthy, although unrecorded immune exposures were likely present. The donor was CMV seropositive and was included in the group of 300 or so seropositive cohort members. A peripheral blood sample was provided by each donor, and peripheral blood mononuclear cells were used for TCR beta sequencing. Genomic DNA extraction from the blood cell samples was performed with the Qiagen DNeasy Blood Extraction Kit.

What the research found in general, with its limitations: In a later analysis, HLA-associated TCR beta chains were found to be more clonally expanded and to have lower generation probabilities than equally common non-associated chains. Cytomegalovirus status was reported to be diagnosed by the classifier with high specificity and sensitivity in both the original and validation cohorts. The presence/absence analyses assumed that sequencing depth was roughly uniform across donors, and that assumption may not be true. The earlier analysis of about 600 of the donors excluded roughly 17 rarely observed V segments, including chromosome 9 orphons, because counts were too low. Compared with the 666-donor mean, donors in an Asian-associated ancestry cluster had fewer N-insertions in productive TCRs, according to a later genetic analysis. A total of 150 to 200 TCR beta chains were listed by the study as associated with cytomegalovirus. Most TCR sequences were seen in very few donors, while some public TCRs were found in many individuals. A further reported finding was that TCR beta sequences accurately predicted the HLA-A and HLA-B alleles for most subjects in the first cohort. An association between a missense DCLRE1C variant and V-gene and J-gene trimming of TCR beta chains was found in a later genetic analysis and replicated in an independent cohort. A group of highly shared sequence variants was considered likely to be a technical artifact of the sequencing pipeline. The authors suggested that the approach could potentially be generalized to other disease states and immunological phenotypes. This cohort had only TCR beta chains sequenced, and the lack of alpha or paired-chain data limited which features could be detected. Because some donors lacked HLA typing at each locus, the association tests relied only on the typed subset. When HLA alleles, especially DR and DQ, strongly co-occurred, TCR associations were difficult to assign to individual alleles. Correlated functional status among segregating V segments might be attributable to linkage disequilibrium, but an unknown experimental factor could not be ruled out. Three of the identified cytomegalovirus-associated TCR beta chains were confirmed in vitro to be specific for cytomegalovirus antigens. A later analysis associated approximately 17,000 TCR beta sequences with specific HLA alleles at a false discovery rate of 0.05. In an earlier analysis of some 640 of the donors, most TCR beta V segments were observed in productive rearrangements about 87% or about 30% of the time, broadly matching IMGT annotations. Because the 87-base-pair reads could not distinguish some IMGT-functional V segments, including TRBV6-2 and TRBV6-3, those segments were excluded. The only immune exposure information available for the cohort was CMV serostatus. According to a later analysis, TCR association rates differed among HLA loci, with DRB1 alleles showing the most associated TCRs and HLA-C alleles showing the fewest. According to a later analysis, most CMV-associated TCR beta chains appeared to be HLA-restricted, and the HLA associations seemed to be driven largely by CMV exposure. A later analysis reported that several top co-occurrence clusters appeared linked to parvovirus B19, influenza, CMV and Epstein-Barr virus.

Rearrangement joined TRBV18 to TRBJ1-4; 9 bases in the junction line up with TRBD1. Sequenced sample: PBMCs. This sequence was found in a middle-aged woman in good health and CMV-seropositive. The CDR3 protein: CASSPPGTGTEKLFF. The DNA reads TGTGCCAGCTCACCACCCGGGACAGGGACTGAAAAACTGTTTTTT.